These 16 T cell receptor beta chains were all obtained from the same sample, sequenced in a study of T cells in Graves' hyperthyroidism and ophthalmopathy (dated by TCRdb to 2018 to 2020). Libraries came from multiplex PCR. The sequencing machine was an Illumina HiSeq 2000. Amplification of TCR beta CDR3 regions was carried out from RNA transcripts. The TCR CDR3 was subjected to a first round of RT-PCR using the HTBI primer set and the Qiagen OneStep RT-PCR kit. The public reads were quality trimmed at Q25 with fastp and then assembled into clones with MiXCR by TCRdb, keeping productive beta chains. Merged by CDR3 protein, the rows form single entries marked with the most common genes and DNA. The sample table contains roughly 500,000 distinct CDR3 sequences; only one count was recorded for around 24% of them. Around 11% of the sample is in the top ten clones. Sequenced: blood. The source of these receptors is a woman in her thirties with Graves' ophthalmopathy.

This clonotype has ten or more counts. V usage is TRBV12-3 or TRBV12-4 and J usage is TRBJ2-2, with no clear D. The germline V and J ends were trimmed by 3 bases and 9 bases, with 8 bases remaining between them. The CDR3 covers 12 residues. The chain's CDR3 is CASSFSQWELFF. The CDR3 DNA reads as TGTGCCAGCAGTTTTTCCCAATGGGAGCTGTTTTTT.

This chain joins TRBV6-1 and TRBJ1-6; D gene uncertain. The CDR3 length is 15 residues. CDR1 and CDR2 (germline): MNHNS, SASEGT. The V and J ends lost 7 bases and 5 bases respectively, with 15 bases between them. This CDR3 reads CASTEDPGHNSPLHF. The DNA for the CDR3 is TGTGCCAGCACCGAGGATCCCGGCCATAATTCACCCCTCCACTTT.

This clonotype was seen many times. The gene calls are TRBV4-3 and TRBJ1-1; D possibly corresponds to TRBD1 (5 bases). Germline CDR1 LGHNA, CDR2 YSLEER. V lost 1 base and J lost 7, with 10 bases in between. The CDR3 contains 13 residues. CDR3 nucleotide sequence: TGCGCCAGCAGCCAAGTACCGGGGCGTGAAGCTTTCTTT. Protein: CASSQVPGREAFF.

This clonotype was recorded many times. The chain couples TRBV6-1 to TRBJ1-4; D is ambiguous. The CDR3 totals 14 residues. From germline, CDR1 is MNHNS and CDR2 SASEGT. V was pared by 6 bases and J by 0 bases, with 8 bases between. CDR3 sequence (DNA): TGTGCCAGCAGAGGAAGTGCAACTAATGAAAAACTGTTTTTT. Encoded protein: CASRGSATNEKLFF.

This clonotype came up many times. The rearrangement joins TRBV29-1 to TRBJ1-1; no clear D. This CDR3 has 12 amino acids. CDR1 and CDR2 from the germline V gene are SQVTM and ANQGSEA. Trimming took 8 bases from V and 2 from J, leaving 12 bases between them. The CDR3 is CSTTTGNTEAFF. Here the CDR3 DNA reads TGCAGCACCACGACGGGAAACACTGAAGCTTTCTTT.

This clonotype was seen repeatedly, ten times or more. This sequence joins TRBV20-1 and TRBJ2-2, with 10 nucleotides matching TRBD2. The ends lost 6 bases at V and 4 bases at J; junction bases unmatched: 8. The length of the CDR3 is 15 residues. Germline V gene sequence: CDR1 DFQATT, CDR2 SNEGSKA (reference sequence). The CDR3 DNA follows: TGCAGTGCCACCGAGCGGGGGGGCAGCACCGGGGAGCTGTTTTTT. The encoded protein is CSATERGGSTGELFF.

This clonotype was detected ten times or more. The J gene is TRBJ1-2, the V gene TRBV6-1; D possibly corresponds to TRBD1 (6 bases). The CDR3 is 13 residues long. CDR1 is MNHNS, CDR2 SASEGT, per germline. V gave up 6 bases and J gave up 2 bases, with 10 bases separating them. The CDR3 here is CASREGGNYGYTF. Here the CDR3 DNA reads TGTGCCAGCAGGGAGGGGGGGAACTATGGCTACACCTTC.

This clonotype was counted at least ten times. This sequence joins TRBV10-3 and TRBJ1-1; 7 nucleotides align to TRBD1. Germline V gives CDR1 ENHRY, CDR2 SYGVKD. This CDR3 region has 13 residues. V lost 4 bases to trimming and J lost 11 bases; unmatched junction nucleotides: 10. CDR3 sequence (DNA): TGTGCCATCAGTGGAGACAGGGCTAAGAGGGCTTTCTTT. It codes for CAISGDRAKRAFF.

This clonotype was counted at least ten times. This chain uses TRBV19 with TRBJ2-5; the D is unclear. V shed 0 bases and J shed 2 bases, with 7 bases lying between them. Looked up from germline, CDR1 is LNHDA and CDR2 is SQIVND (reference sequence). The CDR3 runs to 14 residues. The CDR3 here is CASSIDHTQETQYF. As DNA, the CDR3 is TGTGCCAGTAGTATAGATCATACTCAAGAGACCCAGTACTTC.

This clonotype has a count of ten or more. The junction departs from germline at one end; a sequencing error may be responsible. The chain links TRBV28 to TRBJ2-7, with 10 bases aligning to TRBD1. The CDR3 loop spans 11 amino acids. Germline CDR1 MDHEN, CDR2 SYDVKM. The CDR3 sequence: CASSPRQGADF. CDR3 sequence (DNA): TGTGCCAGCAGTCCCCGACAGGGGGCCGATTTC.

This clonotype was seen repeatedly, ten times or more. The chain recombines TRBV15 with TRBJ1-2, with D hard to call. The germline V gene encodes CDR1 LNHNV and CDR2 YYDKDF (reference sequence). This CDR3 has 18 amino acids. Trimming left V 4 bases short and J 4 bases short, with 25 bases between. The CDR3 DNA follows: TGTGCCACCAGCACCCTCCCATCCGGCCAGGCCGTCTCCTATGGCTACACCTTC. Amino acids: CATSTLPSGQAVSYGYTF.

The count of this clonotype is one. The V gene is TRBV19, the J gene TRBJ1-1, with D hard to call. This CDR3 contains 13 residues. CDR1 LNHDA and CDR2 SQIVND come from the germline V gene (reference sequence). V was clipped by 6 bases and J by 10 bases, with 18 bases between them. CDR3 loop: CASSIQRAGGAFF. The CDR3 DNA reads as TGTGCCAGTAGCATACAACGGGCGGGAGGAGCTTTCTTT.

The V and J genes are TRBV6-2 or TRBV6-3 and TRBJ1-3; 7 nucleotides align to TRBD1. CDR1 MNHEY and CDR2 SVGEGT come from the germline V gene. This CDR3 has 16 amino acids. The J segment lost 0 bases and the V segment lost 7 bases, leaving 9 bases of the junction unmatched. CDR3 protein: CASTPTGRSSGNTIYF. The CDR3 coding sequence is TGTGCCAGCACCCCGACAGGGAGGAGCTCTGGAAACACCATATATTTT.

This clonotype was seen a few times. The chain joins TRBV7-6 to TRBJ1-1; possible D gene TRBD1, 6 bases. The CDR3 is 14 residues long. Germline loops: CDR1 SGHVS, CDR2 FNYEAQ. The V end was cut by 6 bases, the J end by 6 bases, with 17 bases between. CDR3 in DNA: TGTGCCAGCAGTTTACAGGGAGTTGGTTCTGAAGCTTTCTTT. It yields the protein CASSLQGVGSEAFF.

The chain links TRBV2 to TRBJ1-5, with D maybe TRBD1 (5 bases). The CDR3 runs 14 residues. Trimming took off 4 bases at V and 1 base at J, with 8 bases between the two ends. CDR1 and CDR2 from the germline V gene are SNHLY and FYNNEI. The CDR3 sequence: CASSAGDSNQPQHF. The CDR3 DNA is TGTGCCAGCAGTGCCGGGGACAGCAATCAGCCCCAGCATTTT. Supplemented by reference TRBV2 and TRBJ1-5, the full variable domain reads EPEVTQTPSHQVTQMGQEVILRCVPISNHLYFYWYRQILGQKVEFLVSFYNNEISEKSEIFDDQFSVERPDGSNFTLKIRSTKLEDSAMYFCASSAGDSNQPQHFGDGTRLSIL.

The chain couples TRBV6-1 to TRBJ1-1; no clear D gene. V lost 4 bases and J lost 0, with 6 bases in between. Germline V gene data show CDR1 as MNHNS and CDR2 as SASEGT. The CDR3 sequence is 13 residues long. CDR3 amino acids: CASSAIMNTEAFF. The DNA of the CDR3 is TGTGCCAGCAGTGCTATTATGAACACTGAAGCTTTCTTT.